This entry is about one T cell receptor beta chain. Germline assignment: CDR1 KGHSH and CDR2 LQKENI. CDR3 length: 16 residues. The junction had 8 bases not matched to a gene; V was cut back by 3 bases and J by 1 base. These data belong to a study of blood T cell repertoires in COVID-19. Study-wide background: The United States, Italy and Spain were the sources of the acute and convalescent COVID-19 samples.

Per the original data handling: Using reference gene primer amplification, nucleated cell counts were estimated. TCRdb keeps only in-frame clones here, not all; method: immunoSEQ multiplex PCR. V, J and clone size reflect that table, while D and trimming were determined from the DNA. The sample lists 85,000 to 130,000 clones; roughly 88% were seen once. Material for sequencing was peripheral blood. This clonotype was sampled from a woman aged 55-70 years with acute or convalescent COVID-19. The genes are TRBV18 and TRBJ1-2; TRBD1 matches 7 bases. CDR3 in amino acids: CASSPRSGQINYGYTF. The CDR3 DNA sequence: TGTGCCAGCTCACCCAGATCGGGACAGATTAACTATGGCTACACCTTC.